A selection of T cell receptor beta chains follows, all from one sample in a study of radiotherapy plus CTLA-4 blockade in lung cancer. Repertoires were generated with immunoSEQ multiplex PCR, while TCRdb's copy carries only in-frame clones and drops some. This table has approximately 46,000 clones, approximately 81% appearing once. The specimen was peripheral blood, collected from a patient treated with radiotherapy plus ipilimumab. All receptors derive from a human donor with non-small cell lung cancer whose response to radiotherapy plus ipilimumab could not be evaluated. CDR3s include the opening cysteine and the closing phenylalanine or tryptophan. The D gene is left open where the match is weak.

TRBV27	TRBJ1-2	.	CASSLSGVYGYTF	TGTGCCAGCAGTTTGTCGGGGGTCTATGGCTACACCTTC
TRBV18	TRBJ1-5	.	CASSKEGLEVYSNQPQHF	TGTGCCAGCTCCAAAGAGGGTCTTGAGGTCTATAGCAATCAGCCCCAGCATTTT
TRBV7-9	TRBJ2-1	TRBD2	CASSRPTSGRAGNEQFF	TGTGCCAGCAGCCGCCCGACTAGCGGGAGGGCGGGTAATGAGCAGTTCTTC
TRBV30	TRBJ1-2	.	CAWSSSGYGYTF	TGTGCCTGGAGTAGTTCGGGATATGGCTACACCTTC
TRBV5-5	TRBJ1-1	.	CASSSTRNTEAFF	TGTGCCAGCAGCAGTACACGGAACACTGAAGCTTTCTTT
TRBV9	TRBJ1-1	TRBD1	CASSDGTGDSTEAFF	TGTGCCAGCAGCGATGGGACAGGGGATAGCACTGAAGCTTTCTTT
TRBV28	TRBJ1-5	.	CASSQKTGRGNQPQHF	TGTGCCAGCAGCCAAAAAACAGGGAGGGGCAATCAGCCCCAGCATTTT
TRBV15	TRBJ1-5	.	CATSGGGGNQPQHF	TGTGCCACCAGCGGTGGGGGAGGGAATCAGCCCCAGCATTTT
TRBV5-8	TRBJ2-1	TRBD1	CASSNDRVPYNEQFF	TGTGCCAGCAGCAATGACAGGGTACCCTACAATGAGCAGTTCTTC
TRBV4-3	TRBJ2-5	.	CASSQDPGLRETQYF	TGCGCCAGCAGCCAAGATCCAGGGCTCAGGGAGACCCAGTACTTC